These T cell receptor beta chains were read from a single sample in a study of identical twins. TCRdb reprocessed the 5' RACE reads via MiXCR and lists one record per CDR3 protein. Here the sample spans some 1,600,000 distinct CDR3 sequences, about 32% being singletons. The sequencing input was cord blood. Receptor source: a newborn girl in good health. CDR3s include the opening cysteine and the closing phenylalanine or tryptophan. A D gene is named only where the DNA matches it firmly. Expanded clones get a size class; other rows say once, few or many, or leave the size out.

cdr3_aa cdr3_nt j_call d_call v_call clone_size
CAIWDRVDDEQFF TGTGCCATCTGGGACAGGGTAGATGATGAGCAGTTCTTC TRBJ2-1 TRBD1 TRBV10-3 NA
CASSLPPRSPVRGVPEQYF TGTGCCAGCAGTTTACCCCCAAGGTCCCCAGTGAGGGGGGTTCCTGAGCAGTACTTC TRBJ2-5 NA TRBV12-3/TRBV12-4 NA
CASTIQGANTEAFF TGTGCCAGCACCATACAGGGGGCGAACACTGAAGCTTTCTTT TRBJ1-1 TRBD1 TRBV12-3/TRBV12-4 NA
CASSLRERGYGYTF TGTGCCAGCAGTTTACGGGAAAGGGGCTATGGCTACACCTTC TRBJ1-2 NA TRBV12-3/TRBV12-4 NA
CAAGQAENQPQHF TGTGCCGCCGGGCAGGCGGAAAATCAGCCCCAGCATTTT TRBJ1-5 NA TRBV6-2/TRBV6-3 few
CSASQVPNTEAFF TGCAGTGCTAGCCAAGTCCCGAACACTGAAGCTTTCTTT TRBJ1-1 NA TRBV20-1 NA
CASSPYYRRGGSQPQHF TGTGCCAGCAGCCCATACTACCGGCGAGGGGGAAGTCAGCCCCAGCATTTT TRBJ1-5 NA TRBV6-6 few
CASSQGSPYNEQYF TGCGCCAGCAGCCAAGGGTCCCCCTACAATGAGCAGTACTTC TRBJ2-7 NA TRBV4-1 NA
CASSWPAYQPQHF TGTGCCAGCAGTTGGCCCGCTTATCAGCCCCAGCATTTT TRBJ1-5 NA TRBV6-2/TRBV6-3 NA
CSARGTSSYGYTF TGCAGTGCTAGGGGGACTAGTAGCTATGGCTACACCTTC TRBJ1-2 NA TRBV20-1 few
CSARDRGPYNEQFF TGCAGTGCTAGAGACAGGGGCCCCTACAATGAGCAGTTCTTC TRBJ2-1 NA TRBV20-1 many
CASNGGGHPNYGYTF TGTGCCAGTAACGGGGGGGGGCACCCTAACTATGGCTACACCTTC TRBJ1-2 NA TRBV6-5 NA
CSVTRTGQETQYF TGCAGCGTGACAAGGACAGGGCAAGAGACCCAGTACTTC TRBJ2-5 TRBD1 TRBV29-1 NA
CASKLQGWRKETQYF TGTGCCAGCAAGTTACAGGGCTGGCGAAAAGAGACCCAGTACTTC TRBJ2-5 NA TRBV6-1 once
CASSQGSERPDTQYF TGTGCCAGCAGCCAAGGCAGCGAGAGGCCAGATACGCAGTATTTT TRBJ2-3 NA TRBV4-2 few
CASSQQVGGRTDTQYF TGTGCCAGCAGCCAACAAGTGGGGGGGAGAACAGATACGCAGTATTTT TRBJ2-3 TRBD2 TRBV4-2 NA
CASSRGQGSQPQHF TGTGCCAGCAGTAGGGGACAGGGGAGTCAGCCCCAGCATTTT TRBJ1-5 TRBD1 TRBV27 NA
CASSVEVGGLEAFF TGTGCCAGCAGCGTAGAAGTAGGAGGGCTGGAAGCTTTCTTT TRBJ1-1 NA TRBV9 NA
CSANSRDNFQETQYF TGCAGTGCTAACTCCCGTGACAATTTCCAAGAGACCCAGTACTTC TRBJ2-5 NA TRBV20-1 few
CASSQDPQGASTDTQYF TGCGCCAGCAGCCAAGATCCTCAGGGGGCTAGCACAGATACGCAGTATTTT TRBJ2-3 TRBD1 TRBV4-1 few
CASSLEAGGIYNEQFF TGTGCCAGCAGCTTAGAGGCGGGAGGGATTTACAATGAGCAGTTCTTC TRBJ2-1 TRBD2 TRBV11-3 NA
CASSLTGGRATDTQYF TGTGCCAGCAGTTTAACCGGCGGGAGGGCAACAGATACGCAGTATTTT TRBJ2-3 TRBD2 TRBV28 few
CASSFGPTGGYTF TGTGCCAGCAGCTTCGGGCCCACTGGTGGCTACACCTTC TRBJ1-2 NA TRBV11-2 NA
CASSPVGTTIGLHNEQFF TGTGCCAGCAGCCCTGTTGGGACGACTATCGGGCTCCACAATGAGCAGTTCTTC TRBJ2-1 NA TRBV5-4 NA
CSAYRGGETQYF TGCAGTGCCTACAGGGGAGGGGAGACCCAGTACTTC TRBJ2-5 NA TRBV20-1 NA
CASSRMVGRTDTQYF TGTGCCAGCAGCCGCATGGTGGGGCGCACAGATACGCAGTATTTT TRBJ2-3 NA TRBV14 NA
CSVEDPRGLGGYTF TGCAGCGTTGAAGACCCCAGGGGGTTGGGTGGCTACACCTTC TRBJ1-2 TRBD1 TRBV29-1 NA
CASRPSGTKETQYF TGTGCCAGCAGGCCTAGCGGAACTAAAGAGACCCAGTACTTC TRBJ2-5 TRBD2 TRBV4-2 many
CASSWSVNTGELFF TGTGCCAGCAGTTGGTCCGTAAACACCGGGGAGCTGTTTTTT TRBJ2-2 NA TRBV12-3/TRBV12-4 NA
CASSPISRERSDTQYF TGTGCCAGCTCACCTATATCCCGGGAGAGATCAGATACGCAGTATTTT TRBJ2-3 NA TRBV18 once
CASGPTWKGNSPLHF TGTGCCAGCGGCCCAACATGGAAGGGTAATTCACCCCTCCACTTT TRBJ1-6 NA TRBV28 NA
CASSYSAAGANNEQFF TGTGCCAGCAGTTACTCGGCGGCAGGGGCAAACAATGAGCAGTTCTTC TRBJ2-1 NA TRBV6-5 few
CASRQVGDEQYF TGTGCCAGCAGACAAGTAGGCGACGAGCAGTACTTC TRBJ2-7 NA TRBV2 NA
CATKSGNSPPHF TGTGCCACCAAATCGGGTAATTCACCCCCCCACTTT TRBJ1-6 NA TRBV15 NA
CSVGRVSSYNEQFF TGCAGCGTGGGGAGGGTAAGCTCCTACAATGAGCAGTTCTTC TRBJ2-1 TRBD2 TRBV29-1 NA
CASSAWDIAKNIQYF TGTGCCAGCAGCGCGTGGGATATTGCCAAAAACATTCAGTACTTC TRBJ2-4 NA TRBV13 few
CASRGQGGLWSPYF TGTGCCAGCAGGGGACAGGGGGGCCTGTGGAGTCCGTACTTC TRBJ2-7 TRBD1 TRBV28 few
CAIREREIKDTQYF TGTGCCATCAGAGAGCGGGAGATAAAAGATACGCAGTATTTT TRBJ2-3 TRBD2 TRBV10-3 few
CASSLGTSGTPYEQYF TGTGCCAGCAGTTTAGGGACTAGCGGGACCCCCTACGAGCAGTACTTC TRBJ2-7 TRBD2 TRBV27 NA
CAISDWGSSYNSPLHF TGTGCCATCAGTGACTGGGGGAGCTCCTATAATTCACCCCTCCACTTT TRBJ1-6 NA TRBV10-3 few
CSARDAGEYGYEQYF TGCAGTGCTAGAGACGCGGGGGAGTACGGCTACGAGCAGTACTTC TRBJ2-7 TRBD2 TRBV20-1 NA
CSASPGLPNYGYTF TGCAGTGCTAGCCCCGGACTGCCTAACTATGGCTACACCTTC TRBJ1-2 NA TRBV20-1 few
CASSLTRLAAYNEQFF TGTGCCAGCAGTTTAACGAGACTAGCGGCTTACAATGAGCAGTTCTTC TRBJ2-1 TRBD2 TRBV27 NA
CASRGGTANSPLHF TGTGCCAGCAGGGGCGGGACAGCTAATTCACCCCTCCACTTT TRBJ1-6 TRBD1 TRBV28 few
CASSLNRLGNEQFF TGTGCCAGCAGTTTAAATAGGTTGGGAAATGAGCAGTTCTTC TRBJ2-1 NA TRBV12-3/TRBV12-4 NA
CASSQVPLASYEQYF TGCGCCAGCAGCCAAGTGCCTCTAGCGAGCTACGAGCAGTACTTC TRBJ2-7 NA TRBV4-1 NA
CSASVGTGVKETQYF TGCAGTGCTAGTGTCGGGACAGGGGTTAAAGAGACCCAGTACTTC TRBJ2-5 TRBD1 TRBV20-1 NA
CASSGNPGSVNYEQYF TGTGCCAGCAGCGGGAACCCGGGTTCCGTTAACTACGAGCAGTACTTC TRBJ2-7 NA TRBV14 few
CSAFLAAGVLAGTDTQYF TGCAGTGCTTTCCTCGCCGCGGGAGTTCTAGCCGGCACAGATACGCAGTATTTT TRBJ2-3 TRBD2 TRBV20-1 NA
CASSLDGGGNTEAFF TGTGCCAGCAGCTTAGATGGGGGGGGGAACACTGAAGCTTTCTTT TRBJ1-1 NA TRBV7-2 NA
CAISEWLGQVGGSPLHF TGTGCCATCAGTGAGTGGTTAGGGCAGGTCGGCGGCTCACCCCTCCACTTT TRBJ1-6 NA TRBV10-3 few